The clone carrying this T cell receptor (beta chain) is categorized as medium-sized. This sample is drawn from a study of T cell repertoires in aging, cancer and after chemotherapy. A mixed TRB-A/B primer pool amplified rearranged TRB by multiplex touch-down PCR. In TCRdb, the multiplex PCR reads were re-called with MiXCR into one record per CDR3 protein. The repertoire has about 1,200 distinct CDR3 sequences, about 25% of them found once; the top ten carry roughly 13%. Amplification of TCR beta used genomic DNA extracted from peripheral blood. Looked up from germline, CDR1 is SGHRS and CDR2 is YFSETQ. This CDR3 is 16 amino acids long. Trimming cost V 5 bases and J 7 bases; bases outside gene matches: 13.

The sample comprised blood. The sequence was obtained from a human donor with a solid tumor. The chain combines TRBV5-1 with TRBJ2-7, with TRBD1 matching 12 bases. The CDR3 region has the DNA TGCGCCAGCAGTTCACCCCCGGGACAGGGGGCATGGGAGCAGTACTTC. As protein: CASSSPPGQGAWEQYF.